A single sample is the source of the 12 T cell receptor beta chains below, sequenced in a study of memory CD4+ T cells and cytomegalovirus serostatus. The sort gate was single viable CD3+CD4+CD8-CD45RO+ cells for memory CD4+ T cells. Clones were read by immunoSEQ multiplex PCR, and TCRdb kept only the in-frame ones, dropping some. Of 55,000 to 75,000 clones in the sample, 80% to 85% were seen once. Sequencing was carried out using memory CD4+ T cells from blood. These TCRs come from an adult in good health and CMV-seronegative.

This sequence joins TRBV29-1 and TRBJ1-4, with 12 bases lining up with TRBD1. CDR3 length: 20 amino acids. Per germline, CDR1 SQVTM and CDR2 ANQGSEA. The junction had 25 bases not matched to a gene; V was cut back by 6 bases and J by 8 bases. CDR3 in DNA: TGCAGCGTGGCTACCATCTCGGGACAGGGGGCTAGATTCGTTCAGGAAAAACTGTTTTTT. This codes for CSVATISGQGARFVQEKLFF.

This chain uses TRBV5-1 with TRBJ1-4; no clear D gene. CDR1 SGHRS and CDR2 YFSETQ come from the germline V gene. The CDR3 has 16 residues. Between the trimmed V and J ends, which lost 2 bases and 1 base, there was a span of 12 bases. The CDR3: CASSFRPTGTNEKLFF. CDR3 in DNA: TGCGCCAGCAGCTTCCGACCGACGGGAACTAATGAAAAACTGTTTTTT.

This rearrangement joins TRBV7-8 to TRBJ2-7, with TRBD1 identical over 7 bases. The germline V gene encodes CDR1 SGHVS and CDR2 FQNEAQ. The CDR3 spans 15 residues. With 2 bases clipped from V and 3 bases from J, the junction kept 7 bases outside the gene matches. The CDR3 loop is CASSLFEGAFYEQYF. The CDR3 DNA reads as TGTGCCAGCAGCTTATTTGAGGGGGCGTTCTACGAGCAGTACTTC.

V and J are TRBV30 and TRBJ1-6, with D unresolved. This CDR3 contains 12 residues. V dropped 2 bases and J dropped 9 bases, with 8 bases sitting between them. CDR1 and CDR2 from the germline V gene are GTSNPN and SVGIG (reference sequence). CDR3 protein: CAWSLPASPLHF. CDR3 DNA: TGTGCCTGGAGTTTGCCGGCTTCACCCCTCCACTTT.

In nucleotides, the CDR3 is TGCGCCAGCAGCCAAGTCCCACTCGCTAATGAAAAACTGTTTTTT. Protein: CASSQVPLANEKLFF. V is TRBV4-1 and J is TRBJ1-4; D unclear. This CDR3 has 15 residues. V lost 1 base and J lost 3, with 9 bases in between. The germline V gene encodes CDR1 MGHRA and CDR2 YSYEKL.

With regard to this clone: This sample includes further DNA sequences coding for the same CDR3. This rearrangement joins TRBV5-6 to TRBJ1-2; maybe TRBD1 (5 bases). V shed 4 bases and J shed 1 base, with 11 bases lying between them. The CDR3 has 14 amino acids. CDR1 and CDR2 (germline): SGHDT, YYEEEE. The CDR3 nucleotides read TGTGCCAGCAGCCCAAGGGGAGTTAACTATGGCTACACCTTC. Translation gives CASSPRGVNYGYTF.

This chain joins TRBV7-9 and TRBJ1-1; 7 positions agree with TRBD1. Unmatched junction bases numbered 13, after V lost 2 bases and J lost 1 base. Germline-derived CDR1 and CDR2 are SEHNR and FQNEAQ (reference sequence). The CDR3 sequence is 18 residues long. This chain's CDR3 is CASSLFSRQGLANTEAFF. CDR3 nucleotides: TGTGCCAGCAGCTTATTCTCCCGACAGGGATTGGCGAACACTGAAGCTTTCTTT.

As to this clone: Other DNA variants within this sample encode the same CDR3. The chain uses TRBV7-9 and TRBJ1-4; 7 nucleotides align to TRBD1. The CDR3 loop spans 16 amino acids. The germline CDR1 and CDR2 sequences are SEHNR and FQNEAQ (reference sequence). The V gene end was trimmed by 0 bases and the J gene end by 2 bases; junction bases not matched to a gene: 3. CDR3 nucleotides: TGTGCCAGCAGCTTAGCGGCAGGGGGTACTAATGAAAAACTGTTTTTT. It specifies CASSLAAGGTNEKLFF.

V gene TRBV27 combines with J gene TRBJ2-7; TRBD2 matches at 7 bases. The V segment lost 3 bases and the J segment 5 bases; nucleotides outside the gene matches: 7. In germline, CDR1 is MNHEY, CDR2 SMNVEV (reference sequence). The CDR3 is made up of 14 amino acids. The chain's CDR3 is CASSFRAGLNEQYF. As DNA, the CDR3 is TGTGCCAGCAGTTTCCGAGCGGGACTGAACGAGCAGTACTTC.

The V and J genes are TRBV10-2 and TRBJ2-1; 8 bases agree with TRBD2. From germline, CDR1 is WSHSY and CDR2 SAAADI. J gave up 8 bases and V 9 bases, and 12 bases lay outside the gene matches. The CDR3 loop spans 14 amino acids. The CDR3 DNA reads as TGCGCCAGTCAAAGCGGGAGCCCTCCGGATGAGCAGTTCTTC. It translates to CASQSGSPPDEQFF.

This clone turned up a few times. The V call is TRBV5-4, the J call TRBJ2-5, with TRBD2 identical over 7 bases. The germline gives CDR1 SGHNT, CDR2 YYREEE (reference sequence). The CDR3 extends over 15 amino acids. The ends lost 0 bases at V and 5 bases at J; junction bases unmatched: 7. CDR3 amino acids: CASSLAVVGGETQYF. For the CDR3, the DNA is TGTGCCAGCAGCTTGGCGGTAGTCGGGGGGGAGACCCAGTACTTC. Together with reference TRBV5-4 and TRBJ2-5, the CDR3 gives the full variable domain: ETGVTQSPTHLIKTRGQQVTLRCSSQSGHNTVSWYQQALGQGPQFIFQYYREEENGRGNFPPRFSGLQFPNYSSELNVNALELDDSALYLCASSLAVVGGETQYFGPGTRLLVL.

This rearrangement joins TRBV21-1 to TRBJ2-7. TRBV21-1 represents a pseudogene. The CDR3 spans 9 residues. CDR3 sequence: CASSKEAYF. The CDR3, as DNA: TGTGCCAGCAGCAAAGAGGCCTACTTC.